The clone carrying this TCR beta chain showed up just a few times. Its antigen is unidentified. Time point specified: pre-sensitization, week 0. The sample's treatment: therapeutic diphenylcyclopropenone sensitization with weekly scalp DPC. Blood draws preceded each patch test application. Each donor was an alopecia patient between 18 and 70 years of age who qualified for DPC. This sample was included in a study of human T cells and chemical hapten exposure. Study information: Patch tests delivered 0.01% DPC to the upper back and were evaluated at 6 days.

CDR3 length: 11 residues. V was cut by 2 bases and J by 9 bases, with 8 bases left in between. The germline gives CDR1 MNHEY, CDR2 SVGAGI. Study-level results: Correlating positively with patch test score were the PT1 expanded TCR counts.

MiXCR, applied by TCRdb to the RACE reads, yields one record per CDR3 protein. Of tens of thousands of distinct CDR3 sequences listed, roughly a tenth are singletons. The source is a woman in her forties with alopecia areata. Some clones in this sample may be carry-over from other donors' samples. The chain employs TRBV6-5 and TRBJ2-7; D may be TRBD2 (5 bases). The sequencing used whole blood, collected in connection with sensitization to the hapten diphenylcyclopropenone (DPC). The CDR3 region is CASSYRGLQYF. CDR3 bases: TGTGCCAGCAGTTACCGGGGATTGCAGTACTTC.